These T cell receptor beta chains were read from a single sample in a study of blood T cell repertoires in COVID-19. Assay: immunoSEQ multiplex PCR; the TCRdb copy retains only in-frame clones and omits some. The table records 250,000 to 400,000 clones, approximately 88% of them present only once. The sample consisted of peripheral blood. The source of these receptors is a woman aged 30 to 39 with COVID-19, enrolled during active disease. Each CDR3 is given with its conserved first and last residue. Fields, in order: V gene, CDR3 protein.

>TRBV4-1
CASSQEHGIKSEKLFF
>TRBV10-2
CASLRGGSTDTQYF
>TRBV7-9
CASSSYARFTGELFF
>TRBV5-1
CASSRTGTSSTDTQYF
>TRBV11-3
CASVNGQEGLNEQFF
>TRBV10-2
CASSDDVEDTQYF
>TRBV12-3/TRBV12-4
CASSQFGGYTF
>TRBV7-6
CASSLPGTGETGELFF
>TRBV5-6
CASSLLRGYSPLHF
>TRBV15
CATSRSGTANYGYTF
>TRBV6-5
CASSYDRGGQPQHF
>TRBV11-2
CASSLGGATNEKLFF
>TRBV7-2
CASSARRATNEKLFF
>TRBV4-1
CASSQVLAGDQNEQFF
>TRBV4-1
CASSPLSGRSYNEQFF
>TRBV28
CASSFLSTHGYTF
>TRBV20-1
CSASSGRGYTF
>TRBV5-1
CASSEQGGYGYTF
>TRBV7-2
CASSRRIDSPLHF
>TRBV2
CASTETGVGYTF
>TRBV6-5
CASSYRAENSNQPQHF
>TRBV25-1
CASREGGYGYTF
>TRBV5-1
CASTPGNPNTDTQYF
>TRBV5-6
CASSLELGQGAKNIQYF
>TRBV18
CASSPTDNYGYTF
>TRBV3-1/TRBV3-2
CASSQATTGGYGYTF
>TRBV27
CASGNRDEKLFF
>TRBV3-1/TRBV3-2
CASSQYPTPPSNQPQHF